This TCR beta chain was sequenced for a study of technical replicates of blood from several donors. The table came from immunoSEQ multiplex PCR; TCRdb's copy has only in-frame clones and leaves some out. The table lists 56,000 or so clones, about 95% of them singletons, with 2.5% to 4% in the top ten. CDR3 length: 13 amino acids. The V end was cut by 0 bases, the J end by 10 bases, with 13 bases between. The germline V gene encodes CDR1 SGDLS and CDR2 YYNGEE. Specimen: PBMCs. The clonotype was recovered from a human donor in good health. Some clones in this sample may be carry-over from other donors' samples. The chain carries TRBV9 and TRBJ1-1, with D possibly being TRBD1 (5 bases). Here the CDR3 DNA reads TGTGCCAGCAGCGTAGCATCTGGCGGGGGAGCTTTCTTT. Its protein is CASSVASGGGAFF.